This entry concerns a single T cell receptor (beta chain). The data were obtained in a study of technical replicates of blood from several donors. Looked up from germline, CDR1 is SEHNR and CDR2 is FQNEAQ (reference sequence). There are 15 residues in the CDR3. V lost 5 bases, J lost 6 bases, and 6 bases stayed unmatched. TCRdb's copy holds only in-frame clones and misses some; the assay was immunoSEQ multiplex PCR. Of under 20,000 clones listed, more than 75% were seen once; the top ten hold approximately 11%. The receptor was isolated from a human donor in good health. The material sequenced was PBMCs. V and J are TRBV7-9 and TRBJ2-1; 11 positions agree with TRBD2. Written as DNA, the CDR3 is TGTGCCAGCAGCATGGGACTAGCGGCTAGCAATGAGCAGTTCTTC. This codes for CASSMGLAASNEQFF. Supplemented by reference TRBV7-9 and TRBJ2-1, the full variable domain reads DTGVSQNPRHKITKRGQNVTFRCDPISEHNRLYWYRQTLGQGPEFLTYFQNEAQLEKSRLLSDRFSAERPKGSFSTLEIQRTEQGDSAMYLCASSMGLAASNEQFFGPGTRLTVL.